The 30 T cell receptor beta chains in this list originate from one sample, sequenced in a study of vaccination and CD4 T cells after COVID-19. Treatment denoted: roughly 11-day PBMC culture with coronavirus spike peptide pools or control peptides (ViraFEST assay). Sequenced with the Oncomine TCR Beta short-read assay was DNA taken from cultured CD4+ T cells. One entry per CDR3 protein results from TCRdb running MiXCR on the PCR reads. The repertoire consists of around 20,000 distinct CDR3 sequences, with around 50% occurring once and the leading ten covering roughly 10%. The antigens of these receptors remain unknown. The sequencing used CD4+ T cells from blood, cultured in vitro, collected before SARS-CoV-2 vaccination. These receptors all stem from a human donor who had recovered from COVID-19.

This clonotype was counted a few times. This rearrangement joins TRBV6-2 or TRBV6-3 to TRBJ1-5, with 7 bases identical to TRBD1. Germline V gives CDR1 MNHEY, CDR2 SVGEGT. The CDR3 totals 15 residues. J lost 0 bases, V lost 6 bases, and 5 bases had no gene match. The chain's CDR3 is CASRDRFYSNQPQHF. The CDR3 nucleotides read TGTGCCAGCAGGGACAGGTTCTATAGCAATCAGCCCCAGCATTTT.

This clonotype was observed a handful of times. The rearrangement joins TRBV20-1 to TRBJ1-1; D gene ambiguous. With 0 bases removed from V and 0 bases from J, the gap between germline ends came to 11 bases. The CDR3 consists of 15 residues. Per the germline V gene, CDR1 is DFQATT and CDR2 is SNEGSKA (reference sequence). CDR3 in amino acids: CSARETAVMNTEAFF. The CDR3 DNA reads TGCAGTGCTAGAGAAACGGCAGTGATGAACACTGAAGCTTTCTTT.

The chain employs TRBV19 and TRBJ1-1; D is perhaps TRBD1 (6 bases). Germline assignment: CDR1 LNHDA and CDR2 SQIVND (reference sequence). Between the trimmed V and J ends, which lost 7 bases and 2 bases, there was a span of 17 bases. The CDR3 has 15 amino acids. The CDR3 loop is CASKGRGGGNTEAFF. CDR3 DNA: TGTGCCAGTAAGGGCAGGGGAGGTGGAAACACTGAAGCTTTCTTT.

The V and J genes are TRBV19 and TRBJ2-1; TRBD2 agrees at 10 bases. Germline V gene data show CDR1 as LNHDA and CDR2 as SQIVND (reference sequence). The CDR3 spans 15 residues. The V and J ends lost 7 bases and 0 bases, in that order; junction bases with no gene match: 3. CDR3 sequence reads: CASTTSGASYNEQFF. Here the CDR3 DNA reads TGTGCCAGTACCACTAGCGGGGCCTCCTACAATGAGCAGTTCTTC.

This chain uses TRBV6-2 or TRBV6-3 with TRBJ1-5; D unresolved. Between the trimmed V and J ends, which lost 3 bases and 2 bases, there was a span of 11 bases. The CDR3 runs 15 residues. In germline, CDR1 is MNHEY, CDR2 SVGEGT. CDR3 DNA: TGTGCCAGCAGTTATTGGGAGAATGGCAATCAGCCCCAGCATTTT. It specifies CASSYWENGNQPQHF.

The table lists this clonotype with a few counts. One junction end disagrees with the germline gene, perhaps due to a read error. The chain's CDR3 is CSARASSGRAGEAQYF. DNA for the CDR3: TGCAGTGCTAGGGCAAGTAGCGGGAGGGCCGGAGAGGCCCAGTACTTC. The chain links TRBV20-1 to TRBJ2-5; the match to TRBD2 covers 11 bases. CDR1 DFQATT and CDR2 SNEGSKA come from the germline V gene (reference sequence). The CDR3 is 16 amino acids.

The J gene is TRBJ2-2, the V gene TRBV7-3; D is ambiguous. The CDR3 runs to 16 residues. Germline CDR1 and CDR2: SGHTA and FQGTGA. V shed 1 base and J shed 3 bases, with 12 bases lying between them. The CDR3 DNA reads TGTGCCAGCAGCTTAAGCGGCCCGCCGGACACCGGGGAGCTGTTTTTT. Encoded protein: CASSLSGPPDTGELFF.

The chain recombines TRBV5-4 with TRBJ1-1; a possible D gene is TRBD1 (5 bases). With 4 bases removed from V and 6 bases from J, the gap between germline ends came to 16 bases. The germline gives CDR1 SGHNT, CDR2 YYREEE (reference sequence). The CDR3 consists of 14 residues. DNA of the CDR3: TGTGCCAGCAGCAAAGAAGATACAGGAGCTGAAGCTTTCTTT. Encoded protein: CASSKEDTGAEAFF.

The gene calls are TRBV7-9 and TRBJ1-5; 7 bases line up with TRBD1. CDR3 length equals 16 residues. J lost 5 bases, V lost 5 bases, and 12 bases had no gene match. Germline lookup yields CDR1 SEHNR and CDR2 FQNEAQ (reference sequence). The CDR3 DNA reads TGTGCCAGCAGCCCCGAGGGACAGCGGAGAGATCAGCCCCAGCATTTT. Translated, it gives CASSPEGQRRDQPQHF.

The genes are TRBV5-4 and TRBJ2-1; the D is unclear. CDR3 length: 12 amino acids. The germline gives CDR1 SGHNT, CDR2 YYREEE (reference sequence). V lost 0 bases to trimming and J lost 8 bases, with 6 bases between them. DNA of the CDR3: TGTGCCAGCAGCTTGGAAGGAGATGAGCAGTTCTTC. It encodes CASSLEGDEQFF.

The chain is built from TRBV28 and TRBJ2-1, with 9 bases matching TRBD2. Per the germline V gene, CDR1 is MDHEN and CDR2 is SYDVKM. The CDR3 contains 15 residues. V lost 5 bases to trimming and J lost 4 bases; unmatched junction nucleotides: 6. CDR3 sequence reads: CASSRAGGQYNEQFF. The CDR3 coding sequence is TGTGCCAGCAGTAGAGCGGGAGGACAATACAATGAGCAGTTCTTC.

The genes are TRBV11-3 and TRBJ2-1, with 7 bases identical to TRBD2. V lost 3 bases to trimming and J lost 7 bases; unmatched junction nucleotides: 6. The germline gives CDR1 SGHNT, CDR2 YENEEA. The length of the CDR3 is 14 residues. The CDR3 is CASSLREGYNEQFF. CDR3 nucleotide sequence: TGTGCCAGCAGCTTGAGGGAGGGGTATAATGAGCAGTTCTTC.

V and J are TRBV20-1 and TRBJ1-6; D may be TRBD1 (6 bases). V was clipped by 3 bases and J by 9 bases, with 15 bases between them. The CDR3 spans 14 residues. Per germline, CDR1 DFQATT and CDR2 SNEGSKA (reference sequence). This chain's CDR3 is CSARAGGPGSPLHF. In DNA, the CDR3 is TGCAGTGCTAGGGCCGGGGGCCCAGGTTCACCCCTCCACTTT.

The chain links TRBV12-3 or TRBV12-4 to TRBJ1-1; 8 nucleotides line up with TRBD1. J lost 3 bases, V lost 5 bases, and 5 bases had no gene match. This CDR3 contains 14 residues. CDR3 residues: CASSALTGDTEAFF. CDR3 nucleotides: TGTGCCAGCAGTGCCTTGACAGGGGACACTGAAGCTTTCTTT.

This sequence joins TRBV20-1 and TRBJ2-1, with 7 bases matching TRBD2. The germline V gene has CDR1 DFQATT and CDR2 SNEGSKA (reference sequence). CDR3 size: 14 residues. J gave up 7 bases and V 0 bases, and 6 bases lay outside the gene matches. CDR3 sequence: CSAREGGGLNEQFF. For the CDR3, the DNA is TGCAGTGCTAGAGAGGGGGGAGGGCTGAATGAGCAGTTCTTC.

The gene calls are TRBV19 and TRBJ1-1, with TRBD1 matching over 8 bases. J was trimmed by 3 bases and V by 6 bases; bases with no gene match: 6. The germline V gene encodes CDR1 LNHDA and CDR2 SQIVND (reference sequence). The length of the CDR3 is 14 residues. For the CDR3, the DNA is TGTGCCAGTAGCGACTTGACAGGGGACACTGAAGCTTTCTTT. Translating it yields CASSDLTGDTEAFF.

The chain links TRBV20-1 to TRBJ2-3; D might be TRBD2 (6 bases). This CDR3 is 15 amino acids long. Germline CDR1 reads DFQATT; CDR2 reads SNEGSKA (reference sequence). V lost 6 bases to trimming and J lost 1 base, with 17 bases between them. CDR3 coding DNA: TGCAGTGCCACAAGGTGGGGGGAGGGCACAGATACGCAGTATTTT. Translating it yields CSATRWGEGTDTQYF.

The CDR3 sequence is CASSSAGYNSPLHF. CDR3 in DNA: TGTGCCAGTAGTTCGGCAGGCTATAATTCACCCCTCCACTTT. The chain uses TRBV19 and TRBJ1-6; D is unresolved. This CDR3 is 14 amino acids long. Germline V gene sequence: CDR1 LNHDA, CDR2 SQIVND (reference sequence). The V end lost 5 bases, the J end lost 3 bases, and 8 bases lay between the germline ends.

This clonotype was detected only a few times. The V call is TRBV6-1, the J call TRBJ1-2, with D possibly TRBD1 on 5 matching bases. Trimming stripped 3 bases from V and 4 bases from J, with 12 bases between. The CDR3 has 14 amino acids. The germline V gene has CDR1 MNHNS and CDR2 SASEGT. CDR3 protein: CASSDPRGVYGYTF. DNA for the CDR3: TGTGCCAGCAGTGATCCCCGGGGGGTCTATGGCTACACCTTC.

The CDR3 loop reads CASSLRVVNTWVGATFEQYF. CDR3 DNA sequence: TGTGCCAGCAGCTTAAGAGTGGTGAATACGTGGGTAGGGGCTACCTTCGAGCAGTACTTC. The chain is built from TRBV7-3 and TRBJ2-7, with D perhaps TRBD1 (5 bases). CDR3 length equals 20 residues. Germline values: CDR1 SGHTA, CDR2 FQGTGA. Trimming took 1 base from V and 6 from J, leaving 31 bases between them.

The chain combines TRBV10-1 with TRBJ2-5; unclear D gene. The germline V and J ends were trimmed by 0 bases and 1 base, with 6 bases remaining between them. In germline, CDR1 is WNHNN, CDR2 SYGVQD (reference sequence). The CDR3 totals 14 residues. CDR3 residues: CASSESVAQETQYF. CDR3 DNA sequence: TGCGCCAGCAGTGAGTCGGTAGCCCAAGAGACCCAGTACTTC.

V usage is TRBV20-1 and J usage is TRBJ2-2; 8 bases match TRBD2. Germline V gene lookup returns CDR1 DFQATT and CDR2 SNEGSKA (reference sequence). Trimming at V came to 1 base and at J to 7 bases, leaving 8 bases not matched to a gene. This CDR3 spans 15 amino acids. The CDR3 is CSARAPLAGLGELFF. The CDR3 DNA sequence: TGCAGTGCTAGAGCCCCGTTAGCGGGGCTCGGGGAGCTGTTTTTT.

This rearrangement joins TRBV20-1 to TRBJ2-3; 9 bases are a match to TRBD2. There are 16 residues in the CDR3. J gave up 0 bases and V 6 bases, and 10 bases lay outside the gene matches. The germline V gene encodes CDR1 DFQATT and CDR2 SNEGSKA (reference sequence). CDR3 residues: CSADAGTSRSTDTQYF. CDR3 coding DNA: TGCAGTGCAGACGCCGGGACTAGCAGAAGCACAGATACGCAGTATTTT.

This sequence joins TRBV10-1 and TRBJ2-3; 8 bases map to TRBD2. The CDR3 consists of 19 residues. The germline V gene encodes CDR1 WNHNN and CDR2 SYGVQD (reference sequence). Unmatched junction bases numbered 16, after V lost 0 bases and J lost 5 bases. CDR3 DNA: TGCGCCAGCAGTGAGTCGAGAAGGTTCAGCGGGAGCCCGGGAGATACGCAGTATTTT. Protein: CASSESRRFSGSPGDTQYF.

This clonotype was observed a handful of times. This sequence joins TRBV20-1 and TRBJ1-1; 12 bases fit TRBD1. CDR1 is DFQATT, CDR2 SNEGSKA, per germline (reference sequence). The CDR3 consists of 14 residues. J gave up 7 bases and V 6 bases, and 9 bases lay outside the gene matches. The CDR3 sequence: CSAPGTGGPIEAFF. The CDR3 region has the DNA TGCAGTGCACCCGGGACAGGGGGCCCAATTGAAGCTTTCTTT.

The rearrangement uses TRBV2 and TRBJ2-5; D is possibly TRBD1 (6 bases). Germline CDR1 is SNHLY and CDR2 is FYNNEI. The CDR3 has 17 residues. The V and J ends lost 5 bases and 5 bases respectively, with 24 bases between them. In DNA form, the CDR3 reads TGTGCCAGCAGTCCTTCCCCCCCGGACACCCAGGGGGAGACCCAGTACTTC. Translated: CASSPSPPDTQGETQYF.

This clonotype came up a few times. V gene TRBV29-1 combines with J gene TRBJ2-7; TRBD2 is a possible D gene (6 bases). The germline V and J ends were trimmed by 4 bases and 2 bases, with 9 bases remaining between them. The CDR3 covers 12 residues. Germline CDR1 reads SQVTM; CDR2 reads ANQGSEA. CDR3 in amino acids: CSVVWGAYEQYF. CDR3 DNA sequence: TGCAGCGTTGTTTGGGGGGCCTACGAGCAGTACTTC.

This clonotype appeared a few times. The chain recombines TRBV25-1 with TRBJ1-4; maybe TRBD1 (5 bases). Germline CDR1 and CDR2: MGHDK and SYGVNS. CDR3 length: 13 residues. Trimming pared 5 bases from V and 5 bases from J, leaving 9 bases between. The DNA of the CDR3 is TGTGCCAGCAGTAACAGGAGAAATGAAAAACTGTTTTTT. Its translation: CASSNRRNEKLFF.

The chain links TRBV27 to TRBJ2-7, with a weak D call TRBD1 (5 bases). The V gene lost 5 bases and the J gene lost 2 bases, with 10 bases spanning the gap. Germline assignment: CDR1 MNHEY and CDR2 SMNVEV (reference sequence). This CDR3 has 13 amino acids. The CDR3 nucleotides are TGTGCCAGCAGTCAACAGGAAACCTACGAGCAGTACTTC. Translation: CASSQQETYEQYF.

In this sample, this clonotype turned up a few times. The V call is TRBV7-9, the J call TRBJ2-3; TRBD2 matches 10 bases. This CDR3 comprises 16 residues. Germline V lookup: CDR1 SEHNR, CDR2 FQNEAQ (reference sequence). V trimming: 1 base; J trimming: 2 bases; junction bases outside the gene matches: 3. CDR3 loop: CASSLGTSGYTDTQYF. The CDR3 DNA sequence: TGTGCCAGCAGCTTAGGGACTAGCGGATACACAGATACGCAGTATTTT.